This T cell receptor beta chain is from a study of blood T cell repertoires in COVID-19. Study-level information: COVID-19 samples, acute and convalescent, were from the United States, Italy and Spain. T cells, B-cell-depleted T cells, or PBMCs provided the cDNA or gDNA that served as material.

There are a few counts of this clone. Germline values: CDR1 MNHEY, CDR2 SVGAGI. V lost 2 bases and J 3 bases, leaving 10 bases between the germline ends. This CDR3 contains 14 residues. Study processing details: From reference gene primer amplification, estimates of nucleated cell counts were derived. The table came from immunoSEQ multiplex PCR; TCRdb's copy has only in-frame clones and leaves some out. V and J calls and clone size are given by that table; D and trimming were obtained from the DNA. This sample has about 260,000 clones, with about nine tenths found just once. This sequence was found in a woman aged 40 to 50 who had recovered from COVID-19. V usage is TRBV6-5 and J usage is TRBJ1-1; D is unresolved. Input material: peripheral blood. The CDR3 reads CASSYVPVDTEAFF. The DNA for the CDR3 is TGTGCCAGCAGTTACGTGCCGGTAGACACTGAAGCTTTCTTT.